A selection of T cell receptor beta chains follows, all from one sample in a study of CD8 T cells in ankylosing spondylitis. TCRdb independently ran MiXCR on the 5' RACE reads; one entry per CDR3 protein. The data hold about 150,000 distinct CDR3 sequences, with 6% to 8% observed a single time. Sequencing was carried out using blood, either unsorted or a sorted T cell fraction (not recorded which). All receptors derive from a female donor with ankylosing spondylitis or in good health (not recorded which). Each CDR3 is given with its conserved first and last residue. The D gene is left open where the match is weak. Size values are once, few and many counts, or a class for expanded clones, and some rows have none.

j_call d_call v_call clone_size cdr3_aa cdr3_nt
TRBJ2-3 TRBD2 TRBV2 many CASRRRDYRTDTQYF TGTGCCAGCAGACGAAGGGACTACCGCACAGATACGCAGTATTTT
TRBJ2-1 . TRBV7-3 . CASSSRRTEYNEQFF TGTGCCAGCAGCTCCCGAAGGACAGAGTACAATGAGCAGTTCTTC
TRBJ1-1 . TRBV20-1 many CSARAGALPMNTEAFF TGCAGTGCTAGGGCTGGGGCCCTCCCCATGAACACTGAAGCTTTCTTT
TRBJ2-2 . TRBV7-8 few CASSSFRDRSDTGELFF TGTGCCAGCAGCAGCTTCCGGGACCGATCAGACACCGGGGAGCTGTTTTTT
TRBJ2-7 . TRBV20-1 many CSARDILPQGPYEQYF TGCAGTGCTAGAGATATATTGCCCCAAGGGCCTTACGAGCAGTACTTC
TRBJ2-5 . TRBV7-6 many CASSLARQGYLQETQYF TGTGCCAGCAGCTTAGCTCGGCAGGGCTACTTACAAGAGACCCAGTACTTC
TRBJ1-5 . TRBV7-2 many CASSLVQSNQPQHF TGTGCCAGCAGCTTAGTCCAGAGCAATCAGCCCCAGCATTTT
TRBJ1-4 . TRBV5-1 . CASSLVSGGNEKLFF TGCGCCAGCAGCTTGGTTTCGGGAGGGAATGAAAAACTGTTTTTT
TRBJ1-5 TRBD1 TRBV2 many CASSGGTGGVQPQHF TGTGCCAGCAGTGGAGGGACAGGGGGGGTTCAGCCCCAGCATTTT
TRBJ2-1 . TRBV2 many CASKVQGEQFF TGTGCCAGCAAAGTGCAGGGGGAGCAGTTCTTC
TRBJ2-3 . TRBV28 many CASSSHGGGTDTQYF TGTGCCAGCAGTTCCCACGGGGGTGGCACAGATACGCAGTATTTT
TRBJ1-1 . TRBV11-1 many CASSSILDSFDTEAFF TGTGCCAGCAGCAGCATTCTGGACAGCTTCGACACTGAAGCTTTCTTT
TRBJ2-7 . TRBV7-9 once CASSPPTGYEQHF TGTGCCAGCAGCCCTCCTACAGGGTACGAGCAGCACTTC
TRBJ2-3 TRBD2 TRBV10-2 many CASSGPGLAGVPTDTQYF TGCGCCAGCAGTGGCCCCGGACTAGCGGGGGTACCCACAGATACGCAGTATTTT
TRBJ1-2 . TRBV6-6 few CASSSDVYGYTF TGTGCCAGCAGTTCTGATGTGTATGGCTACACCTTC
TRBJ2-6 TRBD1 TRBV24-1 many CATSDGQAVSGANVLTF TGTGCCACCAGTGATGGACAGGCTGTCTCTGGGGCCAACGTCCTGACTTTC
TRBJ2-3 TRBD1 TRBV4-1 many CASSLWGQGQSTDTQYF TGCGCCAGCAGCCTGTGGGGGCAGGGACAGAGCACAGATACGCAGTATTTT